This TCR beta chain is drawn from a study of blood T cell repertoires in COVID-19 (TCRdb year 2020). Regarding the complete study: The collaborator samples originated in the United States, Italy and Spain and spanned the acute and convalescent phases of COVID-19. The material from the prospective study consisted of cDNA or gDNA derived from T cells, B-cell-depleted T cells, or PBMCs. The dataset comprised deeply sampled blood TCRbeta repertoires from subjects exposed to, actively infected with, or recovered from COVID-19. The repertoires were released in a freely available public database intended as a resource for research on the immune response to SARS-CoV-2. Samples came from the ongoing ImmuneRACE study (first 160 participants) plus 1,254 subjects from 6 global collaborators. The sample metadata nearly always contained a de-identified subject ID, COVID-19 status, age in years and sex. Where HLA class I and class II types were available, the types were taken from metadata supplied by the sample provider, not from assay-based typing. The paper's findings and limits, for the study overall: The quantity of clinical and demographic metadata differed by source and by participant and was supplied without curation.

Each collaborating institution followed its own protocols to collect whole blood in K2EDTA tubes. Collaborator samples were shipped for TCRbeta analysis as frozen whole blood, isolated PBMCs, or DNA extracted from either sample type. TCRbeta CDR3 regions were amplified from genomic DNA by means of the immunoSEQ Assay, a bias-controlled multiplex PCR. The authors' pipeline ran thus. The number of nucleated cells in each sample was estimated by amplification of reference gene primers within the assay. To quantify the absolute abundance of each unique TCRbeta CDR3 rearrangement, sequence reads were collapsed and filtered. For each sample, productive Simpson clonality was calculated as the square root of Simpson's diversity index over productive rearrangements. This is the immuneACCESS table as TCRdb keeps it, with only in-frame sequences that have V and J called. A part of the clones is gone; compared with another copy, unresolved V genes explain less than half, and the rest is unexplained. The V and J calls and clone size are taken from that table; D and trimming were inferred from the DNA. The sample yields roughly 200,000 clones; 85% to 90% were counted once. Around 7.5% of the sample comes from the top ten.

V is shortened by 4 bases, J by 4 bases, and the region joining them spans 17 bases. There are 16 amino acids in the CDR3, from cysteine to phenylalanine inclusive. The kept DNA is CDR3 alone, 48 bases in frame from the first base. As encoded in the germline V gene (reference sequence), CDR1 is LGHDT while CDR2 is YNNKEL. About this clone itself: The target of this receptor is not known. No base qualities exist here, and no much larger clone lies one base off it.

The clonotype comes from a woman aged 60-75 years with acute or convalescent COVID-19. The V and J segments used are TRBV3-1 (or the pseudogene TRBV3-2) and TRBJ2-1; the D gene is perhaps TRBD1, from 6 matching bases. Sequencing was done on a sample of peripheral blood. The DNA sequence is given as TGTGCCAGCAGCCGGACCGGGACACCTACGTACAATGAGCAGTTCTTC. Translated, it reads CASSRTGTPTYNEQFF.